A selection of T cell receptor beta chains follows, all from one sample in a study of blood T cell repertoires in COVID-19. Sequencing was performed with immunoSEQ multiplex PCR; in TCRdb, only in-frame clones are kept and a portion is missing. The sample has 90,000 or so clones; around 85% are singletons. The specimen sequenced was peripheral blood. Receptors were obtained from a woman aged 55-69 years with COVID-19, enrolled during active disease. CDR3s include the opening cysteine and the closing phenylalanine or tryptophan. D genes are given only for firm matches. Clone size is shown for a subset of rows, as once, few, many or a class of expanded clone.

v_gene: TRBV5-1; d_gene: TRBD2; j_gene: TRBJ2-5; abundance: few; CDR3aa: CASSLVGGTLTQYF; CDR3nt: TGCGCCAGCAGCTTGGTGGGGGGGACCTTGACCCAGTACTTC
v_gene: TRBV19; d_gene: .; j_gene: TRBJ2-3; abundance: .; CDR3aa: CASSIEGAGLSTDTQYF; CDR3nt: TGTGCCAGTAGTATAGAAGGGGCAGGGCTTAGCACAGATACGCAGTATTTT
v_gene: TRBV19; d_gene: .; j_gene: TRBJ1-6; abundance: .; CDR3aa: CASSTQGGGYNSPLHF; CDR3nt: TGTGCCAGTAGTACCCAGGGAGGCGGGTATAATTCACCCCTCCACTTT
v_gene: TRBV4-3; d_gene: TRBD2; j_gene: TRBJ2-2; abundance: .; CDR3aa: CASSHGRGANTGELFF; CDR3nt: TGCGCCAGCAGCCATGGTCGGGGGGCGAACACCGGGGAGCTGTTTTTT
v_gene: TRBV10-1; d_gene: .; j_gene: TRBJ1-1; abundance: .; CDR3aa: CASNPIPRRIMNTEAFF; CDR3nt: TGCGCCAGCAATCCCATTCCTAGGAGAATCATGAACACTGAAGCTTTCTTT
v_gene: TRBV6-2/TRBV6-3; d_gene: .; j_gene: TRBJ1-2; abundance: .; CDR3aa: CASSYPMEGTGTF; CDR3nt: TGTGCCAGCAGTTACCCTATGGAGGGTACGGGTACCTTC
v_gene: TRBV4-1; d_gene: TRBD1; j_gene: TRBJ1-2; abundance: .; CDR3aa: CASSQVGQANYGYTF; CDR3nt: TGCGCCAGCAGCCAGGTTGGACAGGCTAACTATGGCTACACCTTC
v_gene: TRBV18; d_gene: .; j_gene: TRBJ1-5; abundance: .; CDR3aa: CASSSGTGRSNQPQHF; CDR3nt: TGTGCCAGCTCTTCGGGGACCGGGAGAAGCAATCAGCCCCAGCATTTT
v_gene: TRBV9; d_gene: TRBD1; j_gene: TRBJ2-7; abundance: once; CDR3aa: CASSARGRESYEQYF; CDR3nt: TGTGCCAGCAGCGCCAGGGGGCGGGAATCCTACGAGCAGTACTTC
v_gene: TRBV15; d_gene: .; j_gene: TRBJ2-1; abundance: once; CDR3aa: CATSYRDTNNEQFF; CDR3nt: TGTGCCACCAGCTATCGTGACACGAACAATGAGCAGTTCTTC
v_gene: TRBV19; d_gene: .; j_gene: TRBJ2-7; abundance: .; CDR3aa: CASSIRGRYEQYF; CDR3nt: TGTGCCAGTAGTATACGGGGAAGGTACGAGCAGTACTTC
v_gene: TRBV6-5; d_gene: .; j_gene: TRBJ1-2; abundance: once; CDR3aa: CASSYPNSPGYTF; CDR3nt: TGTGCCAGCAGTTACCCAAACTCTCCTGGCTACACCTTC
v_gene: TRBV5-1; d_gene: TRBD1; j_gene: TRBJ2-5; abundance: once; CDR3aa: CASREGQGAQETQYF; CDR3nt: TGCGCCAGCAGAGAAGGACAGGGGGCTCAAGAGACCCAGTACTTC
v_gene: TRBV7-9; d_gene: .; j_gene: TRBJ1-1; abundance: .; CDR3aa: CASRDRRLGEAFF; CDR3nt: TGTGCCAGCAGGGACAGACGCCTTGGTGAAGCTTTCTTT
v_gene: TRBV5-1; d_gene: TRBD1; j_gene: TRBJ1-1; abundance: .; CDR3aa: CASSPGQGWNTEAFF; CDR3nt: TGCGCCAGCAGCCCGGGACAGGGATGGAACACTGAAGCTTTCTTT
v_gene: TRBV30; d_gene: .; j_gene: TRBJ2-2; abundance: few; CDR3aa: CAWSVPDTSPNTGELFF; CDR3nt: TGTGCCTGGAGTGTACCGGACACGTCTCCGAACACCGGGGAGCTGTTTTTT
v_gene: TRBV4-3; d_gene: TRBD2; j_gene: TRBJ2-2; abundance: few; CDR3aa: CASSPLAGGNTGELFF; CDR3nt: TGCGCCAGCAGCCCTCTAGCGGGGGGGAACACCGGGGAGCTGTTTTTT
v_gene: TRBV6-5; d_gene: .; j_gene: TRBJ1-5; abundance: .; CDR3aa: CASSPGREYGQPQHF; CDR3nt: TGTGCCAGCAGCCCCGGGAGAGAGTATGGCCAGCCCCAGCATTTT
v_gene: TRBV7-2; d_gene: .; j_gene: TRBJ1-6; abundance: .; CDR3aa: CASSMGSSYNSPLHF; CDR3nt: TGTGCCAGCAGTATGGGGAGCTCCTATAATTCACCCCTCCACTTT
v_gene: TRBV28; d_gene: TRBD1; j_gene: TRBJ1-6; abundance: .; CDR3aa: CASRGQGEPYSPLHF; CDR3nt: TGTGCCAGCCGAGGACAGGGAGAGCCTTATTCACCCCTCCACTTT
v_gene: TRBV6-2/TRBV6-3; d_gene: .; j_gene: TRBJ1-2; abundance: .; CDR3aa: CASSWRGSYGYTF; CDR3nt: TGTGCCAGCAGTTGGCGCGGTTCCTATGGCTACACCTTC
v_gene: TRBV30; d_gene: TRBD1; j_gene: TRBJ1-2; abundance: .; CDR3aa: CAWLGTGRSYGYTF; CDR3nt: TGTGCCTGGCTCGGGACAGGAAGGTCCTATGGCTACACCTTC
v_gene: TRBV7-2; d_gene: .; j_gene: TRBJ1-2; abundance: .; CDR3aa: CASSFPGDGAYGYTF; CDR3nt: TGTGCCAGCAGCTTTCCGGGGGACGGAGCGTATGGCTACACCTTC
v_gene: TRBV11-1; d_gene: .; j_gene: TRBJ2-5; abundance: .; CDR3aa: CARGGETQYF; CDR3nt: TGTGCCAGGGGGGGAGAGACCCAGTACTTC
v_gene: TRBV3-1/TRBV3-2; d_gene: .; j_gene: TRBJ1-5; abundance: .; CDR3aa: CASSQTDSFNQPQHF; CDR3nt: TGTGCCAGCAGCCAAACCGACAGTTTCAATCAGCCCCAGCATTTT
v_gene: TRBV7-9; d_gene: TRBD1; j_gene: TRBJ1-4; abundance: few; CDR3aa: CASSFSGTGTEKLFF; CDR3nt: TGTGCCAGCAGCTTTTCCGGGACAGGGACCGAAAAACTGTTTTTT
v_gene: TRBV28; d_gene: .; j_gene: TRBJ2-5; abundance: .; CDR3aa: CASSLIGWDSNPATQYF; CDR3nt: TGTGCCAGCAGTTTAATTGGGTGGGACTCGAACCCCGCGACCCAGTACTTC
v_gene: TRBV4-2; d_gene: .; j_gene: TRBJ2-5; abundance: .; CDR3aa: CASSPEDSNLRTQYF; CDR3nt: TGTGCCAGCAGCCCCGAGGACTCAAACCTGCGGACCCAGTACTTC
v_gene: TRBV30; d_gene: TRBD2; j_gene: TRBJ2-1; abundance: .; CDR3aa: CAWRPAGSYNEQFF; CDR3nt: TGTGCCTGGAGGCCAGCGGGGTCCTACAATGAGCAGTTCTTC
v_gene: TRBV29-1; d_gene: .; j_gene: TRBJ1-1; abundance: .; CDR3aa: CSVARDTYTEAFF; CDR3nt: TGCAGCGTTGCTCGGGACACGTACACTGAAGCTTTCTTT
v_gene: TRBV5-1; d_gene: .; j_gene: TRBJ1-2; abundance: once; CDR3aa: CASSRGSARVEGYTF; CDR3nt: TGCGCCAGCAGCCGGGGGAGCGCCCGGGTCGAGGGCTACACCTTC
v_gene: TRBV28; d_gene: .; j_gene: TRBJ2-7; abundance: .; CDR3aa: CASSFPSLGSYEQYF; CDR3nt: TGTGCCAGCAGTTTCCCCTCCCTGGGCAGCTACGAGCAGTACTTC
v_gene: TRBV13; d_gene: .; j_gene: TRBJ2-3; abundance: .; CDR3aa: CASSPPPTDTQYF; CDR3nt: TGTGCCAGCAGCCCCCCCCCGACAGATACGCAGTATTTT
v_gene: TRBV7-9; d_gene: TRBD1; j_gene: TRBJ2-7; abundance: once; CDR3aa: CASSLRDSYSYEQYF; CDR3nt: TGTGCCAGCAGCCTCCGGGACAGCTACTCCTACGAGCAGTACTTC
v_gene: TRBV4-3; d_gene: .; j_gene: TRBJ2-2; abundance: .; CDR3aa: CASSQDPGSGELFF; CDR3nt: TGCGCCAGCAGCCAAGATCCAGGGTCCGGGGAGCTGTTTTTT
v_gene: TRBV19; d_gene: TRBD1; j_gene: TRBJ1-1; abundance: .; CDR3aa: CASSMTVGTGGDTEAFF; CDR3nt: TGTGCCAGTAGTATGACTGTTGGGACAGGGGGCGACACTGAAGCTTTCTTT
v_gene: TRBV5-1; d_gene: .; j_gene: TRBJ2-3; abundance: .; CDR3aa: CASSGRTVSSTDTQYF; CDR3nt: TGCGCCAGCAGCGGGCGGACAGTTTCTAGCACAGATACGCAGTATTTT